Sequencing of this T cell receptor (beta chain) was carried out in a study of blood T cell repertoires in COVID-19. The overall study: Nucleic acid was either cDNA or gDNA, and it came from T cells, B-cell-depleted T cells, or PBMCs.

Assay used: immunoSEQ multiplex PCR; TCRdb lists only in-frame clones, some missing. This table holds about 300,000 clones, 85% to 90% found once. Seattle patients were enrolled while actively infected and followed longitudinally. Germline V gene data show CDR1 as KGHSH and CDR2 as LQKENI. This CDR3 has 15 amino acids. V shed 3 bases, J shed 2 bases, and the junction held 7 bases outside the gene matches. Sequenced material: peripheral blood. The V and J genes are TRBV18 and TRBJ2-7, with TRBD2 matching over 7 bases. The clonotype originates from a woman aged 25 to 39 with COVID-19, enrolled during active disease. CDR3 coding DNA: TGTGCCAGCTCACCGGGGGGGATGCCAACCTACGAGCAGTACTTC. Amino acid sequence: CASSPGGMPTYEQYF.